This entry lists 14 T cell receptor beta chains sequenced from one sample in a study of memory CD4+ T cells and cytomegalovirus serostatus. Repertoires were generated with immunoSEQ multiplex PCR, while TCRdb's copy carries only in-frame clones and drops some. The table records about 41,000 clones, about 76% of them present only once. The sort gate was single viable CD3+CD4+CD8-CD45RO+ cells for memory CD4+ T cells. The sample consisted of memory CD4+ T cells from blood. Receptors were obtained from an adult in good health and CMV-seronegative.

The chain joins TRBV7-8 to TRBJ2-7, with 7 bases lining up with TRBD1. The V gene end was trimmed by 5 bases and the J gene end by 3 bases; junction bases not matched to a gene: 7. CDR1 is SGHVS, CDR2 FQNEAQ, per germline. The CDR3 is 14 residues long. The CDR3 DNA is TGTGCCAGCAGCCCACAGGGGTCGGGCTACGAGCAGTACTTC. It encodes CASSPQGSGYEQYF.

A word on this clone: This specimen includes other DNA sequences encoding the same CDR3. This chain connects TRBV5-1 to TRBJ1-2; a weak D match, TRBD1 (5 bases). The CDR3 covers 13 residues. The V gene lost 2 bases and the J gene lost 6 bases, with 11 bases spanning the gap. From germline, CDR1 is SGHRS and CDR2 YFSETQ. CDR3 in DNA: TGCGCCAGCAGCTTAAAACAGGAGAATGGCTACACCTTC. It specifies CASSLKQENGYTF.

The chain joins TRBV19 to TRBJ1-2; D not certain. The CDR3 covers 13 residues. Trimming stripped 0 bases from V and 5 bases from J, with 7 bases between. Germline CDR1 reads LNHDA; CDR2 reads SQIVND (reference sequence). The CDR3 reads CASSIDQLYGYTF. The CDR3 DNA reads as TGTGCCAGTAGTATAGACCAGCTTTATGGCTACACCTTC. The whole variable domain, filled in from reference TRBV19 and TRBJ1-2, reads DGGITQSPKYLFRKEGQNVTLSCEQNLNHDAMYWYRQDPGQGLRLIYYSQIVNDFQKGDIAEGYSVSREKKESFPLTVTSAQKNPTAFYLCASSIDQLYGYTFGSGTRLTVV.

This clone has a handful of counts. J is TRBJ1-1 and V is TRBV5-1, with a possible D match to TRBD1 (6 bases). CDR1 and CDR2 from the germline V gene are SGHRS and YFSETQ. Trimming pared 2 bases from V and 5 bases from J, leaving 13 bases between. The CDR3 sequence is 14 residues long. The CDR3 loop reads CASSFGGGRTEAFF. CDR3 nucleotide sequence: TGCGCCAGCAGCTTCGGGGGGGGCAGGACTGAAGCTTTCTTT.

V is TRBV2 and J is TRBJ2-7; D possibly corresponds to TRBD1 (6 bases). Germline V gene lookup returns CDR1 SNHLY and CDR2 FYNNEI. Trimming cost V 6 bases and J 4 bases, with 10 bases left between them. This CDR3 is 12 amino acids long. CDR3 in amino acids: CASRPTGYEQYF. In nucleotides, the CDR3 is TGTGCCAGCAGACCTACAGGGTACGAGCAGTACTTC.

The V and J genes are TRBV15 and TRBJ2-3; 7 positions match TRBD1. V was clipped by 3 bases and J by 2 bases; unmatched bases: 8. The CDR3 contains 16 residues. CDR1 LNHNV and CDR2 YYDKDF come from the germline V gene (reference sequence). The CDR3 loop is CATSRRGQFATDTQYF. The CDR3, as DNA: TGTGCCACCAGCAGGAGGGGACAGTTCGCCACAGATACGCAGTATTTT.

The chain combines TRBV30 with TRBJ1-2; possible D gene TRBD1, 6 bases. The CDR3 runs to 14 residues. Trimming took off 6 bases at V and 2 bases at J, with 16 bases between the two ends. CDR1 GTSNPN and CDR2 SVGIG come from the germline V gene (reference sequence). This CDR3 is CACDGDKGNYGYTF. CDR3 nucleotide sequence: TGTGCCTGTGATGGGGACAAGGGGAACTATGGCTACACCTTC.

The rearrangement joins TRBV12-5 to TRBJ1-5, with 8 bases aligning to TRBD1. Trimming removed 6 bases from V and 4 bases from J; junction bases left unmatched: 17. The CDR3 is made up of 18 amino acids. Germline CDR1 is LGHNT and CDR2 is FRNRAP. CDR3 DNA sequence: TGTGCTAGTGGAGGGGGGGGGACAGGACCTTGGGATAATCAGCCCCAGCATTTT. Encoded protein: CASGGGGTGPWDNQPQHF.

V usage is TRBV6-5 and J usage is TRBJ1-3; TRBD1 matches 7 bases. This CDR3 comprises 14 residues. The V segment lost 8 bases and the J segment 2 bases; nucleotides outside the gene matches: 6. Germline lookup yields CDR1 MNHEY and CDR2 SVGAGI. Here the CDR3 reads CASGDRAAGNTIYF. In DNA form, the CDR3 reads TGTGCCAGCGGAGACAGGGCAGCTGGAAACACCATATATTTT.

The gene calls are TRBV6-4 and TRBJ2-3; D is ambiguous. Trimming pared 0 bases from V and 4 bases from J, leaving 5 bases between. Germline loops: CDR1 MRHNA, CDR2 SNTAGT. This CDR3 is 13 amino acids long. The CDR3 region is CASSDSSADTQYF. The DNA for the CDR3 is TGTGCCAGCAGTGACTCAAGTGCAGATACGCAGTATTTT.

This sequence joins TRBV6-6 and TRBJ1-6; perhaps TRBD1 as D (5 bases). The CDR3 consists of 16 residues. Germline V gene lookup returns CDR1 MNHNY and CDR2 SVGAGI (reference sequence). V was shortened by 7 bases and J by 6 bases, with 19 bases between the two germline ends. The CDR3 reads CASTRGEQYGNSPLHF. Here the CDR3 DNA reads TGTGCCAGCACTAGAGGGGAGCAGTACGGTAATTCACCCCTCCACTTT.

The chain joins TRBV30 to TRBJ1-1; perhaps TRBD1 as D (5 bases). The CDR3 runs to 13 residues. V shed 1 base and J shed 1 base, with 7 bases lying between them. Looked up from germline, CDR1 is GTSNPN and CDR2 is SVGIG (reference sequence). CDR3 sequence reads: CAWSGQPNTEAFF. The CDR3 DNA reads TGTGCCTGGAGTGGACAGCCGAACACTGAAGCTTTCTTT.

The chain couples TRBV5-8 to TRBJ2-2, with D hard to call. Germline V lookup: CDR1 SGHTS, CDR2 YDEGEE. CDR3 length equals 16 residues. Trimming shortened V by 2 bases and J by 2 bases, and 13 bases separated the two germline ends. The CDR3 bases are TGTGCCAGCAGCTTCTACCTGGGCGCAAACACCGGGGAGCTGTTTTTT. Its protein product is CASSFYLGANTGELFF. Looking up the rest from reference TRBV5-8 and TRBJ2-2 gives the full variable domain: EAGVTQSPTHLIKTRGQQATLRCSPISGHTSVYWYQQALGLGLQFLLWYDEGEERNRGNFPPRFSGRQFPNYSSELNVNALELEDSALYLCASSFYLGANTGELFFGEGSRLTVL.

The genes are TRBV11-3 and TRBJ1-1, with D perhaps TRBD1 (5 bases). CDR1 and CDR2 (germline): SGHNT, YENEEA. V was pared by 1 base and J by 11 bases, with 14 bases between. CDR3 size: 13 residues. The CDR3 reads CASSLAPDRGAFF. The CDR3 DNA is TGTGCCAGCAGCTTAGCCCCCGACCGGGGCGCTTTCTTT.